This TCR beta chain is from a study of cytomegalovirus exposure and HLA in healthy donors. Findings and caveats of the study: The authors listed 164 TCR beta chains as cytomegalovirus-associated. According to a subsequent analysis, TCR clusters identified in the first cohort showed a tendency to co-occur across the 100 to 150 validation repertoires. Generally TCR sequences proved uncommon, though certain public TCRs appeared in numerous donors.

The CDR3 totals 13 residues. The V gene lost 0 bases and the J gene lost 8 bases, with 11 bases spanning the gap. Germline-derived CDR1 and CDR2 are SGHNT and YYREEE (reference sequence). This clone was seen only once. The antigen is not known. Clones were sequenced by immunoSEQ multiplex PCR, and TCRdb holds only the in-frame ones, with some missing. The data contain about 150,000 clones, around nine tenths of them singletons. This clonotype was sampled from a man between 18 and 29 years old in good health and CMV-seropositive. Sequencing input: PBMCs. The rearrangement joins TRBV5-4 to TRBJ1-2; D ambiguous. For the CDR3, the DNA is TGTGCCAGCAGCTTGGACAGTATGCAGGGCTACACCTTC. It is translated as CASSLDSMQGYTF.